The rows below give T cell receptor beta chains drawn from one sample of a study of T cells after yellow fever vaccination. TCRdb reanalysed the 5' RACE reads using MiXCR and keeps one entry per CDR3 protein. The sample holds approximately 250,000 distinct CDR3 sequences, roughly 6.2% seen once. Sequenced here: CD4+ T cells sorted from PBMCs, sampled on the day of the yellow fever booster vaccination. The receptors here all came from a man in his thirties or forties who received the YFV17D yellow fever vaccine. Both conserved end residues are part of each CDR3. The D gene is left open where the match is weak. Clone size, where shown, is once, few, many, or a class for clones that have expanded.

TRBJ2-3,NA,13,TRBV7-8,NA,CASSSPPADTQYF,TGTGCCAGCAGCTCACCTCCGGCAGATACGCAGTATTTT
TRBJ1-1,NA,15,TRBV5-4,TRBD1,CAISPRQGANTEAFF,TGTGCCATCAGCCCTAGACAGGGGGCGAACACTGAAGCTTTCTTT
TRBJ2-7,many,15,TRBV15,TRBD1,CATSRSGTEYYEQYF,TGTGCCACCAGCAGATCCGGGACAGAGTACTACGAGCAGTACTTC
TRBJ2-5,many,14,TRBV5-1,NA,CASSLVGGQETQYF,TGCGCCAGCAGCTTGGTAGGCGGCCAAGAGACCCAGTACTTC
TRBJ2-5,many,14,TRBV12-3/TRBV12-4,NA,CASSLRRDQETQYF,TGTGCCAGCAGTTTACGCAGGGACCAAGAGACCCAGTACTTC
TRBJ2-2,few,16,TRBV11-2,NA,CASSLDGDVGTGELFF,TGTGCCAGCAGCTTAGACGGGGACGTGGGGACCGGGGAGCTGTTTTTT
TRBJ1-4,NA,13,TRBV3-1,NA,CASSQDGVIKLFF,TGTGCCAGCAGCCAAGATGGAGTGATAAAACTGTTTTTT
TRBJ2-1,many,16,TRBV5-5,TRBD2,CASRGGTSGFYNEQFF,TGTGCCAGCAGGGGAGGAACTAGCGGGTTTTACAATGAGCAGTTCTTC
TRBJ1-2,many,17,TRBV14,NA,CASSQDFTGTLSSGYTF,TGTGCCAGCAGCCAAGACTTCACAGGGACGTTGTCTTCTGGCTACACCTTC
TRBJ2-5,many,12,TRBV20-1,NA,CSAKGAGETQYF,TGCAGTGCTAAAGGGGCAGGGGAGACCCAGTACTTC
TRBJ2-1,few,15,TRBV20-1,TRBD2,CSARDRRTSDNEQFF,TGCAGTGCTAGAGACCGGAGAACTAGCGACAATGAGCAGTTCTTC
TRBJ2-3,NA,16,TRBV29-1,NA,CSFKGGTDSSTDTQYF,TGCAGCTTCAAAGGAGGGACAGACTCTAGCACAGATACGCAGTATTTT
TRBJ2-7,many,15,TRBV28,NA,CASSSQTGRYYEQYF,TGTGCCAGCAGTTCCCAGACGGGGAGATATTACGAGCAGTACTTC
TRBJ1-5,many,15,TRBV4-3,NA,CASSQDPTVAQPQHF,TGCGCCAGCAGCCAAGATCCCACAGTGGCTCAGCCCCAGCATTTT
TRBJ1-1,few,18,TRBV15,NA,CATSRDRRTVRVNTEAFF,TGTGCCACCAGCAGAGATCGCAGGACAGTTCGAGTGAACACTGAAGCTTTCTTT
TRBJ1-1,NA,12,TRBV30,NA,CAWIGGGTEAFF,TGTGCCTGGATAGGGGGGGGCACTGAAGCTTTCTTT
TRBJ2-7,few,15,TRBV25-1,TRBD1,CASSESLGTGSQQYF,TGTGCCAGCAGTGAATCCTTAGGGACAGGGTCCCAGCAGTACTTC
TRBJ2-5,once,14,TRBV12-3/TRBV12-4,TRBD2,CASTRDLAVETQYF,TGTGCCAGCACCCGGGACCTAGCGGTGGAGACCCAGTACTTC
TRBJ2-4,NA,13,TRBV7-2,NA,CASSADSPGIQYF,TGTGCCAGCAGCGCAGACAGCCCGGGGATTCAGTACTTC
TRBJ2-2,NA,17,TRBV20-1,TRBD1,CSARDSGTGVLGGELFF,TGCAGTGCTAGAGATTCCGGGACAGGGGTTCTCGGCGGGGAGCTGTTTTTT
TRBJ2-5,many,14,TRBV28,NA,CASISTGQGETQYF,TGTGCCAGCATTAGTACAGGGCAGGGAGAGACCCAGTACTTC
TRBJ2-5,many,13,TRBV27,NA,CASSLRLRETRYF,TGTGCCAGCAGCCTAAGGCTGAGAGAGACCCGGTACTTC
TRBJ1-2,NA,14,TRBV5-1,TRBD1,CASSPGTANYGYTF,TGCGCCAGCAGCCCCGGGACAGCTAACTATGGCTACACCTTC
TRBJ2-1,many,17,TRBV6-5,TRBD1,CASSYTAGQATYNEQFF,TGTGCCAGCAGTTACACTGCTGGACAGGCTACCTACAATGAGCAGTTCTTC
TRBJ2-2,few,16,TRBV11-2,NA,CASSLEGRRSTGELFF,TGTGCCAGCAGCTTAGAGGGGCGGCGCTCCACCGGGGAGCTGTTTTTT
TRBJ2-6,few,13,TRBV4-3,NA,CASKNSGANVLTF,TGCGCCAGCAAGAACTCTGGGGCCAACGTCCTGACTTTC
TRBJ2-6,few,17,TRBV10-3,TRBD1,CAISADRAKEGANVLTF,TGTGCCATCAGTGCAGACAGGGCAAAGGAGGGGGCCAACGTCCTGACTTTC
TRBJ2-7,many,17,TRBV14,TRBD1,CASSHIRPPGQNYEQYF,TGTGCCAGCAGCCATATCAGACCGCCGGGACAGAACTACGAGCAGTACTTC
TRBJ2-6,many,14,TRBV20-1,NA,CSARDASGANVLTF,TGCAGTGCTAGAGACGCGTCGGGGGCCAACGTCCTGACTTTC
TRBJ2-1,many,13,TRBV5-1,TRBD1,CASSTGTANEQFF,TGCGCCAGCAGCACCGGGACAGCCAATGAGCAGTTCTTC
TRBJ2-1,many,13,TRBV29-1,NA,CSVIWSSYNEQFF,TGCAGCGTTATATGGAGCTCCTACAATGAGCAGTTCTTC
TRBJ2-2,many,11,TRBV5-4,NA,CASSLNGELFF,TGTGCCAGCAGTTTGAACGGGGAGCTGTTTTTT
TRBJ1-5,few,14,TRBV20-1,TRBD1,CSARAGTGYQPQHF,TGCAGTGCTAGAGCCGGGACAGGGTATCAGCCCCAGCATTTT
TRBJ2-1,many,13,TRBV6-2/TRBV6-3,NA,CASSYLAGYEQFF,TGTGCCAGCAGTTACCTAGCCGGTTATGAGCAGTTCTTC
TRBJ1-3,few,15,TRBV6-5,NA,CASSYKAFSGNTIYF,TGTGCCAGCAGTTACAAAGCCTTCTCTGGAAACACCATATATTTT
TRBJ2-1,NA,11,TRBV20-1,TRBD2,CSASLRTSEFF,TGCAGTGCTAGTCTCCGGACTAGCGAGTTCTTC
TRBJ2-7,many,16,TRBV5-1,TRBD2,CASSLASGRSSYEQYF,TGCGCCAGCAGCTTGGCCAGCGGGAGATCCTCCTACGAGCAGTACTTC
TRBJ2-3,many,14,TRBV28,NA,CASAGPRGIHTQYF,TGTGCCAGCGCGGGGCCGCGAGGGATCCATACGCAGTATTTT
TRBJ2-2,few,15,TRBV10-1,NA,CASSAAHRNTGELFF,TGCGCCAGCAGTGCGGCGCATAGGAACACCGGGGAGCTGTTTTTT
TRBJ2-3,many,13,TRBV11-2,NA,CASSPGSTDTQYF,TGTGCCAGCAGTCCAGGGTCCACGGATACGCAGTATTTT